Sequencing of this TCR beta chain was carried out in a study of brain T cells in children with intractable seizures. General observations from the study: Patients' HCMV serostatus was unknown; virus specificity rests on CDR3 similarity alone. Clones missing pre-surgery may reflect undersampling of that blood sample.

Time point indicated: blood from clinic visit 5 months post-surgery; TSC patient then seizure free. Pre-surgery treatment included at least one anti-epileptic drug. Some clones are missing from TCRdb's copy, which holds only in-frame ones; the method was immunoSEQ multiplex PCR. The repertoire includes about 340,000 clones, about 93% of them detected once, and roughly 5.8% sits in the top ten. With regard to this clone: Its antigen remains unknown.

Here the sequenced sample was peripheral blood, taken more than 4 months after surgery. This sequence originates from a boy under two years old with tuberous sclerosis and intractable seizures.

The CDR3 DNA reads as TGCGCCAGCAGCTTGGGGGGGACAGGGACGAAGGAGCAGTACTTC. This gives the protein CASSLGGTGTKEQYF. This sequence joins TRBV5-1 and TRBJ2-7; 9 nucleotides agree with TRBD1. CDR1 and CDR2 (germline): SGHRS, YFSETQ. The CDR3 extends over 15 amino acids. After removal of 0 bases from V and 7 bases from J, the junction contained 8 bases not matched to a gene.